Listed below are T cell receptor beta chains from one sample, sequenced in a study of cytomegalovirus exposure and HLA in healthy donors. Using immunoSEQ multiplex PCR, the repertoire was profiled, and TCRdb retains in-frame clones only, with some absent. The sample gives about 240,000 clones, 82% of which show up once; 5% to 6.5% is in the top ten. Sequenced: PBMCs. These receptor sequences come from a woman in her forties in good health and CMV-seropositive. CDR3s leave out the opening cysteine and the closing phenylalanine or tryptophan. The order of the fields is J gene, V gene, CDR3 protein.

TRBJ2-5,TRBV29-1,SVERGTPRETQY
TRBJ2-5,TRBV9,ASSAPGQGIQETQY
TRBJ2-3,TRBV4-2,ASSQGGTLTDTQY
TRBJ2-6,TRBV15,ATSKQFSGANVLT
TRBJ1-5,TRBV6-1,ASRINTGPNQPQH
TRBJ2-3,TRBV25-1,ATSSGGGLSTDTQY
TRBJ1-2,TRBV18,ASSPGRERGYT
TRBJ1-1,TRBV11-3,ASSLEQHTEAF
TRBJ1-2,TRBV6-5,ASSYRGQGYT
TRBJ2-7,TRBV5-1,ASSFSSGTSGGDFYEQY
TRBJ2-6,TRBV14,ASSHVDRAGANVLT
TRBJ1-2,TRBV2,ASRWGESYGYT
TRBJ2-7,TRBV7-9,ASSPAGGQGAREQY
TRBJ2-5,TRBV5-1,ASSLGSQETQY
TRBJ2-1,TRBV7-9,ASSAGLVRGLEQF
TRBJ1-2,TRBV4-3,ASSQGTGLDYGYT
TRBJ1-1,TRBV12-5,ASGLVRQGDTEAF
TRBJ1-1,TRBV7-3,ASSFRPLTSAGTGPGAEAF
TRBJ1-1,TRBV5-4,ASSFWTKNTEAF
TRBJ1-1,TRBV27,ASSFRGRGTEAF
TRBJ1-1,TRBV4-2,ASSQGWQGMNTEAF
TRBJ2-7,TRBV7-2,ASSLGVGHYEQY
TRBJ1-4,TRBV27,ASSLVATVNEKLF
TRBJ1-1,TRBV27,ASSFTQATEAF
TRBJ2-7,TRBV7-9,ASSLAQGSAYEQY
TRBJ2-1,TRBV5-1,ASSPGLAGRYNEQF
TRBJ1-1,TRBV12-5,ASGRGQGKNTEAF
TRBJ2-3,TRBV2,ARGGQGGDTQY
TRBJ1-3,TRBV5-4,ASSSNRAAGNTIY
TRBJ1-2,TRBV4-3,ASSRDREAYYGYT
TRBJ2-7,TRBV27,ASRGQGFYEQY
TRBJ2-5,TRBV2,ASRAGLAFGGTQY
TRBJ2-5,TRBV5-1,ASSLALAGGPGETQY
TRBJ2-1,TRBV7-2,ASSRVLIPLSSYNEQF
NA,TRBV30,AWSVGYEQY
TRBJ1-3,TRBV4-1,ASSQEAIKEDTIY
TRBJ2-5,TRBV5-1,ASSGSPQETQY
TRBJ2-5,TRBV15,ATRATGVETQY
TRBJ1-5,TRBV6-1,ASSPNRGSNQPQH
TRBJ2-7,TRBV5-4,ASRPTGGREQY
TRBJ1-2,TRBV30,AWSVLGQGGYT
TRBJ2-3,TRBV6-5,ASMKRGVDTQY
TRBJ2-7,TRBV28,ASRELAGETNEQY
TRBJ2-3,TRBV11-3,ASRQTSGDTQY